This TCR beta chain is from a study of blood T cell repertoires in COVID-19. Study in general: T cells, B-cell-depleted T cells, or PBMCs provided the cDNA or gDNA that served as material.

Original processing methods: For nucleated cells, counts were estimated from reference gene primer amplification. Data came from immunoSEQ multiplex PCR; TCRdb stores just in-frame clones and leaves some out. The V and J calls and clone size come from that table; D and trimming were worked out from the DNA. The profile shows roughly 100,000 clones, 81% of them singletons. Per germline, CDR1 SGHTA and CDR2 FQGNSA. V was shortened by 5 bases and J by 8 bases, with 19 bases between the two germline ends. The CDR3 covers 15 residues. The chain uses TRBV7-2 and TRBJ1-5, with a tentative D call TRBD1 (5 bases). The receptor's source is a woman in her 70s with acute or convalescent COVID-19. What was sequenced was peripheral blood. CDR3 protein: CASSVRFGGGEPQHF. In nucleotides, the CDR3 is TGTGCCAGCAGCGTTCGATTCGGGGGTGGGGAGCCCCAGCATTTT.